The clone carrying this T cell receptor beta chain appeared many times. This CDR3 is built from 17 residues. Between the trimmed V and J ends, which lost 5 bases and 4 bases, there was a span of 21 bases. Germline V lookup: CDR1 LNHDA, CDR2 SQIVND (reference sequence). The record originates from a study of early T cells in non-severe SARS-CoV-2 infection. Attachment of unique molecular identifiers was made to individual cDNA molecules. TCRdb reprocessed the 5' RACE reads with MiXCR, giving one entry per CDR3 protein. The sample contains fewer than 35,000 distinct CDR3 sequences, 8% to 9.5% of which appear only once.

The sequenced sample consisted of whole blood. This chain uses TRBV19 with TRBJ2-1, with D perhaps matching TRBD1 or TRBD2 (6 bases each). This sequence was found in an adult who was a healthcare worker with PCR-confirmed SARS-CoV-2 infection or an uninfected control (not recorded which). The CDR3 is CASSPYIPEGGYNEQFF. The CDR3 DNA is TGTGCCAGTAGTCCCTATATCCCGGAGGGGGGATACAATGAGCAGTTCTTC.